This T cell receptor beta chain was captured in a study of T cells after yellow fever vaccination. The table lists this clonotype with a few counts. Trimming removed 6 bases from V and 11 bases from J, with 19 bases in between. CDR1 is SQVTM and CDR2 is ANQGSEA in the germline V gene. CDR3 length: 12 amino acids. Template switching by 5'RACE produced TCR cDNA, adding a universal primer site and UMIs. TCRdb analysed the 5' RACE reads with MiXCR anew, one entry per CDR3 protein. The repertoire holds roughly 520,000 distinct CDR3 sequences, with 20% to 25% as singletons. The receptor's source is a man between 18 and 29 years old who received the YFV17D yellow fever vaccine. Sample: PBMCs, taken less than 25 days after the first yellow fever vaccination. This chain links TRBV29-1 with TRBJ1-1; D might be TRBD1 (6 bases). CDR3 amino acids: CSVPQGPGYAFF. The CDR3 nucleotides read TGCAGCGTCCCTCAGGGGCCGGGGTACGCTTTCTTT.